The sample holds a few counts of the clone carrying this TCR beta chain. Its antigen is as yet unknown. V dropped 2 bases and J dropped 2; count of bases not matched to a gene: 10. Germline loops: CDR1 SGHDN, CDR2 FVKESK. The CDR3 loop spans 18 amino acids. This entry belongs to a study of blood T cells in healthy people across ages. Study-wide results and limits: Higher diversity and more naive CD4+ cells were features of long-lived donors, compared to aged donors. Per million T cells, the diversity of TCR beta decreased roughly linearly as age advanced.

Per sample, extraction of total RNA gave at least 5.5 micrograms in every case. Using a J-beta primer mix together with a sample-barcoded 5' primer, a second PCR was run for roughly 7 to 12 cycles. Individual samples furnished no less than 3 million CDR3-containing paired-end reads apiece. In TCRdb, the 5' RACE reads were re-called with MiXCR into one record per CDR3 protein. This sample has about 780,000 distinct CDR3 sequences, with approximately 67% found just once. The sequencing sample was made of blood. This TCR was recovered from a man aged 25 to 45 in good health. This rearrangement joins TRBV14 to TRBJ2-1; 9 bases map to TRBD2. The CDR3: CASSQRSSGVATYNEQFF. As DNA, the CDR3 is TGTGCCAGCAGCCAACGCTCTAGCGGGGTCGCGACCTACAATGAGCAGTTCTTC.